Following are 30 T cell receptor beta chains from one sample sequenced in a study of shared clonotypes between healthy human individuals. Clones were sequenced by immunoSEQ multiplex PCR, and TCRdb holds only the in-frame ones, with some missing. In the table there are roughly 1,500,000 clones, less than 99% of which are singletons. The sequenced sample was naive CD4+ T cells sorted from blood. Sample subset: CD45RA+ positively selected. The receptors shown here come from a man aged 25 to 40 in good health.

V usage is TRBV10-1 and J usage is TRBJ1-1, with D perhaps matching TRBD1 (5 bases). Germline V gene lookup returns CDR1 WNHNN and CDR2 SYGVQD (reference sequence). The V gene lost 4 bases and the J gene lost 10 bases, with 19 bases spanning the gap. The CDR3 has 14 residues. CDR3 sequence reads: CASSVAGIRVGAFF. As DNA, the CDR3 is TGCGCCAGCAGTGTTGCAGGGATAAGGGTTGGAGCTTTCTTT.

CDR3 bases: TGTGCCAGCAGTAGGGACAGCCGAACCCACAATGAGCAGTTCTTC. It encodes CASSRDSRTHNEQFF. The chain employs TRBV6-5 and TRBJ2-1; 7 bases are a match to TRBD1. The CDR3 totals 15 residues. From germline, CDR1 is MNHEY and CDR2 SVGAGI. The J segment lost 5 bases and the V segment lost 5 bases, leaving 9 bases of the junction unmatched.

The chain links TRBV5-1 to TRBJ1-3; D unresolved. The CDR3 extends over 15 amino acids. V lost 4 bases, J lost 0 bases, and 11 bases lay in between. Germline assignment: CDR1 SGHRS and CDR2 YFSETQ. The CDR3 protein is CASSHGRSSGNTIYF. The CDR3 DNA sequence: TGCGCCAGCAGCCACGGACGCAGCTCTGGAAACACCATATATTTT.

The DNA for the CDR3 is TGTGCCAGCAGTTACTCGGGACCACTCAACGGGCAGTTCTTC. Translation: CASSYSGPLNGQFF. This rearrangement joins TRBV6-5 to TRBJ2-1; D possibly matches TRBD1 or TRBD2 (5 bases each). The V and J ends lost 0 bases and 12 bases respectively, with 15 bases between them. The CDR3 spans 14 residues. Germline lookup yields CDR1 MNHEY and CDR2 SVGAGI.

The CDR3 sequence is CSVVRQMEQYF. CDR3 sequence (DNA): TGCAGTGTTGTCCGGCAAATGGAGCAGTACTTC. This chain links TRBV20-1 with TRBJ2-7; D is unresolved. Germline CDR1 and CDR2: DFQATT and SNEGSKA (reference sequence). The CDR3 sequence is 11 residues long. Trimming left V 7 bases short and J 7 bases short, with 14 bases between.

The chain links TRBV5-1 to TRBJ2-1; D unclear. Germline V gene lookup returns CDR1 SGHRS and CDR2 YFSETQ. Trimming took off 4 bases at V and 7 bases at J, with 21 bases between the two ends. The CDR3 extends over 16 amino acids. The CDR3 nucleotides are TGCGCCAGCAGCACAACGAGTCTTCGAGTGTCAAATGAGCAGTTCTTC. Its translation: CASSTTSLRVSNEQFF.

The chain links TRBV5-1 to TRBJ2-2; 13 bases line up with TRBD2. Germline-derived CDR1 and CDR2 are SGHRS and YFSETQ. This CDR3 comprises 17 residues. Germline trimming cut 3 bases from V and 6 bases from J; bases unmatched to any gene: 8. The CDR3 loop reads CASSSGVGLAGSGELFF. CDR3 DNA: TGCGCCAGCAGCTCCGGGGTGGGACTAGCGGGATCCGGGGAGCTGTTTTTT.

The rearrangement joins TRBV19 to TRBJ2-7; D is possibly TRBD1 (5 bases). This CDR3 is 15 amino acids long. From germline, CDR1 is LNHDA and CDR2 SQIVND (reference sequence). Trimming took 5 bases from V and 1 from J, leaving 15 bases between them. In DNA, the CDR3 is TGTGCCAGTAGTTTCTGGGGCCGTCAGTCCTACGAGCAGTACTTC. Its translation: CASSFWGRQSYEQYF.

The CDR3 nucleotides are TGCAGCGTTACGACCGGCGGAGCAGAGCAGCCCCAGCATTTT. Protein product: CSVTTGGAEQPQHF. The chain uses TRBV29-1 and TRBJ1-5; D not resolved. Looked up from germline, CDR1 is SQVTM and CDR2 is ANQGSEA. The ends were cut back, 5 bases at V and 7 bases at J, with 18 bases in the middle. The CDR3 has 14 residues.

This chain links TRBV5-5 with TRBJ2-3; D gene unclear. The ends were cut back, 1 base at V and 6 bases at J, with 9 bases in the middle. The germline gives CDR1 SGHKS, CDR2 YYEKEE (reference sequence). The CDR3 is 13 residues long. The CDR3 DNA follows: TGTGCCAGCAGCTTGAGTGAGACGGATACGCAGTATTTT. Translating gives CASSLSETDTQYF. Based on the CDR3 plus reference TRBV5-5 and TRBJ2-3, the full variable domain is DAGVTQSPTHLIKTRGQQVTLRCSPISGHKSVSWYQQVLGQGPQFIFQYYEKEERGRGNFPDRFSARQFPNYSSELNVNALLLGDSALYLCASSLSETDTQYFGPGTRLTVL.

The chain combines TRBV7-2 with TRBJ1-2, with D tentatively TRBD1 (5 bases). Germline V gives CDR1 SGHTA, CDR2 FQGNSA. Trimming cost V 5 bases and J 6 bases, with 13 bases left between them. The CDR3 is 13 amino acids. CDR3 in DNA: TGTGCCAGCAGCAACTGGAGGGACCATGGCTACACCTTC. Its protein is CASSNWRDHGYTF.

CDR3 amino acids: CASSFDSSSYEQYF. The CDR3 bases are TGTGCCAGCAGCTTCGACAGTAGCTCCTACGAGCAGTACTTC. V and J are TRBV7-2 and TRBJ2-7, with D perhaps matching TRBD1 (5 bases). This CDR3 comprises 14 residues. CDR1 SGHTA and CDR2 FQGNSA come from the germline V gene. Trimming removed 3 bases at V and 0 bases at J, with 9 bases between.

The rearrangement links TRBV9 to TRBJ2-5; D gene unclear. The CDR3 length is 13 residues. The ends were cut back, 0 bases at V and 3 bases at J, with 6 bases in the middle. CDR1 is SGDLS and CDR2 is YYNGEE in the germline V gene. CDR3 DNA sequence: TGTGCCAGCAGCGTAGGACTCGAAGAGACCCAGTACTTC. This sequence encodes CASSVGLEETQYF.

Note on this clone: Other DNA sequences in the sample encode the same CDR3. The chain carries TRBV9 and TRBJ2-7, with no clear D. The CDR3 loop spans 14 amino acids. Germline assignment: CDR1 SGDLS and CDR2 YYNGEE. The germline V and J ends were trimmed by 0 bases and 0 bases, with 7 bases remaining between them. The CDR3 sequence is CASSVGGDSYEQYF. CDR3 DNA: TGTGCCAGCAGCGTAGGTGGGGACTCCTACGAGCAGTACTTC.

This clone was detected once. This chain links TRBV15 with TRBJ2-2, with 14 bases matching TRBD2. The CDR3 is 17 residues long. CDR1 is LNHNV, CDR2 YYDKDF, per germline (reference sequence). The junction had 8 bases not matched to a gene; V was cut back by 5 bases and J by 6 bases. In nucleotides, the CDR3 is TGTGCCACCAGCGTAGGACTAGCGGGAGGAACCGCCGGGGAGCTGTTTTTT. It codes for CATSVGLAGGTAGELFF.

The chain recombines TRBV7-2 with TRBJ2-7; D perhaps matches TRBD2 (6 bases). The CDR3 is 14 amino acids. The germline gives CDR1 SGHTA, CDR2 FQGNSA. Trimming removed 7 bases at V and 3 bases at J, with 16 bases between. The CDR3 reads CASTLRASVYEQYF. CDR3 nucleotide sequence: TGTGCCAGCACCCTTCGAGCTAGCGTCTACGAGCAGTACTTC.

The chain links TRBV9 to TRBJ2-6; D is ambiguous. Germline V CDR1 and CDR2: SGDLS, YYNGEE. Trimming cost V 3 bases and J 4 bases, with 8 bases left between them. The CDR3 covers 14 residues. As DNA, the CDR3 is TGTGCCAGCAGCGCAGATATAGGGGCCAACGTCCTGACTTTC. Amino acid sequence: CASSADIGANVLTF. The whole variable domain, remainder taken from reference TRBV9 and TRBJ2-6, is DSGVTQTPKHLITATGQRVTLRCSPRSGDLSVYWYQQSLDQGLQFLIQYYNGEERAKGNILERFSAQQFPDLHSELNLSSLELGDSALYFCASSADIGANVLTFGAGSRLTVL.

The chain links TRBV11-2 to TRBJ2-3; TRBD2 might be the D (5 bases). Germline V gives CDR1 SGHAT, CDR2 FQNNGV. The V end lost 4 bases, the J end lost 2 bases, and 13 bases lay between the germline ends. This CDR3 has 15 amino acids. The CDR3 is CASSSDVRDTDTQYF. CDR3 sequence (DNA): TGTGCCAGCAGCTCCGACGTCCGGGACACAGATACGCAGTATTTT.

The chain has TRBV7-6 and TRBJ2-5; TRBD2 might be the D (5 bases). V lost 1 base and J 3 bases, leaving 15 bases between the germline ends. This CDR3 comprises 16 residues. CDR1 and CDR2 (germline): SGHVS, FNYEAQ. The CDR3 loop reads CASSLGRGLGKETQYF. The CDR3 DNA reads TGTGCCAGCAGCTTAGGTCGCGGGCTGGGGAAAGAGACCCAGTACTTC.

The chain links TRBV6-5 to TRBJ1-5, with D uncertain. Germline CDR1 is MNHEY and CDR2 is SVGAGI. This CDR3 contains 14 residues. With 4 bases removed from V and 7 bases from J, the gap between germline ends came to 14 bases. The chain's CDR3 is CASSSTHMIQPQHF. CDR3 coding DNA: TGTGCCAGCAGTTCCACACATATGATACAGCCCCAGCATTTT.

This rearrangement joins TRBV7-2 to TRBJ2-2; no firm D call. Germline V gene lookup returns CDR1 SGHTA and CDR2 FQGNSA. The CDR3 consists of 14 residues. Trimming took 1 base from V and 3 from J, leaving 6 bases between them. CDR3 coding DNA: TGTGCCAGCAGCTTAGTTCGGGACACCGGGGAGCTGTTTTTT. Its translation: CASSLVRDTGELFF.

The chain has TRBV7-2 and TRBJ2-6; TRBD1 matches 7 bases. Trimming removed 5 bases from V and 0 bases from J; junction bases left unmatched: 4. Germline V lookup: CDR1 SGHTA, CDR2 FQGNSA. The CDR3 length is 16 residues. DNA for the CDR3: TGTGCCAGCAGCGGGGACAGAAACTCTGGGGCCAACGTCCTGACTTTC. Residues: CASSGDRNSGANVLTF.

The rearrangement links TRBV19 to TRBJ1-2, with D unresolved. In germline, CDR1 is LNHDA, CDR2 SQIVND (reference sequence). The CDR3 covers 14 residues. Deletions cut 9 bases from V and 3 bases from J, with 17 bases between. For the CDR3, the DNA is TGTGCCAGCGGAAGGGCCGGGCGGTACTATGGCTACACCTTC. This gives the protein CASGRAGRYYGYTF.

The J gene is TRBJ2-7, the V gene TRBV10-1; D not certain. The CDR3 contains 11 residues. Germline CDR1 WNHNN, CDR2 SYGVQD (reference sequence). The V and J ends lost 7 bases and 3 bases respectively, with 7 bases between them. The CDR3 DNA reads TGCGCCAGCACTGGAAACTACGAGCAGTACTTC. This sequence encodes CASTGNYEQYF.

V is TRBV29-1 and J is TRBJ1-4; D perhaps matches TRBD1 (6 bases). The CDR3 sequence is 13 residues long. V was trimmed by 7 bases and J by 4 bases, leaving 13 bases between them. The germline V gene has CDR1 SQVTM and CDR2 ANQGSEA. CDR3 in amino acids: CSASDRFNEKLFF. CDR3 DNA: TGCAGCGCATCGGACAGATTTAATGAAAAACTGTTTTTT.

V is TRBV9 and J is TRBJ2-6, with D perhaps TRBD1 (6 bases). V gave up 2 bases and J gave up 0 bases, with 15 bases separating them. This CDR3 region has 18 residues. CDR1 SGDLS and CDR2 YYNGEE come from the germline V gene. CDR3 region: CASSVKQGIGSGANVLTF. CDR3 bases: TGTGCCAGCAGCGTTAAACAGGGTATCGGCTCTGGGGCCAACGTCCTGACTTTC. Full variable domain (rest looked up from reference TRBV9 and TRBJ2-6): DSGVTQTPKHLITATGQRVTLRCSPRSGDLSVYWYQQSLDQGLQFLIQYYNGEERAKGNILERFSAQQFPDLHSELNLSSLELGDSALYFCASSVKQGIGSGANVLTFGAGSRLTVL.

This clone was seen a single time. The chain links TRBV6-1 to TRBJ2-1; D remains ambiguous. Germline CDR1 is MNHNS and CDR2 is SASEGT. Trimming shortened V by 6 bases and J by 8 bases, and 11 bases separated the two germline ends. The CDR3 contains 12 residues. CDR3 bases: TGTGCCAGCAGCCCTCCCCTCTATGAGCAGTTCTTC. Translation: CASSPPLYEQFF.

This clone was detected only once. The J gene is TRBJ2-7, the V gene TRBV18, with TRBD2 as a possible D gene (6 bases). Trimming took off 6 bases at V and 2 bases at J, with 17 bases between the two ends. The CDR3 spans 15 residues. The germline V gene encodes CDR1 KGHSH and CDR2 LQKENI. This CDR3 is CASSLGLAETYEQYF. The CDR3 region has the DNA TGTGCCAGCTCTTTAGGATTAGCGGAGACCTACGAGCAGTACTTC.

This clone was observed once. The chain is built from TRBV5-1 and TRBJ2-7; 9 bases are a match to TRBD2. V was clipped by 3 bases and J by 1 base; unmatched bases: 8. Germline CDR1 and CDR2: SGHRS and YFSETQ. The CDR3 sequence is 16 residues long. This CDR3 is CASSSGLASSSYEQYF. The CDR3 nucleotides are TGCGCCAGCAGCTCCGGACTAGCGTCGAGTTCCTACGAGCAGTACTTC. Filled out from reference TRBV5-1 and TRBJ2-7, the complete variable domain reads KAGVTQTPRYLIKTRGQQVTLSCSPISGHRSVSWYQQTPGQGLQFLFEYFSETQRNKGNFPGRFSGRQFSNSRSEMNVSTLELGDSALYLCASSSGLASSSYEQYFGPGTRLTVT.

The chain is built from TRBV19 and TRBJ1-1, with D unclear. V gave up 1 base and J gave up 4 bases, with 13 bases separating them. The CDR3 loop spans 15 amino acids. Germline CDR1 and CDR2: LNHDA and SQIVND (reference sequence). CDR3 sequence: CASSIGTAVGTEAFF. The CDR3 DNA sequence: TGTGCCAGTAGTATAGGGACGGCTGTGGGCACTGAAGCTTTCTTT.